This T cell receptor (beta chain) was found in a study of beta chain features in type 1 diabetes. V lost 7 bases to trimming and J lost 4 bases, with 16 bases between them. The germline V gene has CDR1 LNHDA and CDR2 SQIVND (reference sequence). CDR3 length: 14 residues. Expressed TCRB transcripts were sequenced, since all the RNA that had been isolated was reverse transcribed. Mean read depth for naive, central memory and regulatory T cell samples was around 3.8 million reads. Libraries were prepared by immunoSEQ multiplex PCR; TCRdb keeps only in-frame clonotypes and omits some of them. The top ten hold approximately 0.093% of the sample, which has about 620,000 clones, roughly a sixth seen once. Cells sorted by CD45RO/CCR7/CD25/CD127/CD95/CD27 comprised CD4+ naive, central memory, regulatory and stem cell-like memory cells.

The receptor comes from a man aged 18 to 30 in good health. This sequence joins TRBV19 and TRBJ1-2; D uncertain. The sample taken for sequencing was naive CD4+ T cells from blood. The CDR3 region is CASKGDTTTYGYTF. The DNA of the CDR3 is TGTGCCAGTAAGGGAGACACGACCACCTATGGCTACACCTTC.